This T cell receptor (beta chain) was captured in a study of blood T cell repertoires in COVID-19. The overall study: The analysed material was cDNA or gDNA that came from T cells, B-cell-depleted T cells, or PBMCs.

The V gene's germline CDR1 is MRHNA and CDR2 SNTAGT. CDR3 length: 14 residues. V shed 3 bases and J 11 bases; nucleotides not matched to a gene: 12. The protocol was immunoSEQ multiplex PCR, while the TCRdb copy is restricted to in-frame clones and leaves out a portion. The sample comprises over 200,000 clones, roughly 92% of which are singletons, and over 0.75% rests with the top ten. The rearrangement uses TRBV6-4 and TRBJ1-2; the match to TRBD1 covers 7 bases. The sequence was collected from a man aged 60 to 75 with COVID-19, enrolled during active disease. The sequenced sample consisted of peripheral blood. CDR3 nucleotides: TGTGCCAGCAGTGATACCCCAGGGGGAATGTATTACACCTTC. Translating gives CASSDTPGGMYYTF.